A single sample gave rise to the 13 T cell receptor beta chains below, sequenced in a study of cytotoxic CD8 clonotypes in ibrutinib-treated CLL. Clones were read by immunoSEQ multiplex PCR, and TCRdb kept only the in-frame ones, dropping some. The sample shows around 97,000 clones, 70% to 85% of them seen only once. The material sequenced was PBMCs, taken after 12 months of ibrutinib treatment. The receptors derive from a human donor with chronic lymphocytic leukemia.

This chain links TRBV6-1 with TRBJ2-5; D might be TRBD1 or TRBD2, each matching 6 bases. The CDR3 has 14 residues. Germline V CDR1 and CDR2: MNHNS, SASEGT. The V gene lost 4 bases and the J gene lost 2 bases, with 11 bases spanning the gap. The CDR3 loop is CASSGGATQETQYF. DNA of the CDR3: TGTGCCAGCAGTGGGGGGGCTACACAAGAGACCCAGTACTTC.

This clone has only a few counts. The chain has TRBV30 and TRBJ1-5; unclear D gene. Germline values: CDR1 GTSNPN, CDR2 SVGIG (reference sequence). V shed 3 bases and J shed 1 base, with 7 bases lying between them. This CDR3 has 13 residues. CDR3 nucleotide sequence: TGTGCCTGGAGGAAGGGAAGCAATCAGCCCCAGCATTTT. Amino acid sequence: CAWRKGSNQPQHF.

CDR3: CASSRDYTEAFF. The CDR3 nucleotides read TGTGCCAGCAGCCGGGATTACACTGAAGCTTTCTTT. The V call is TRBV7-9, the J call TRBJ1-1, with D unclear. The V and J ends lost 5 bases and 3 bases respectively, with 7 bases between them. The CDR3 totals 12 residues. Germline V gene lookup returns CDR1 SEHNR and CDR2 FQNEAQ (reference sequence).

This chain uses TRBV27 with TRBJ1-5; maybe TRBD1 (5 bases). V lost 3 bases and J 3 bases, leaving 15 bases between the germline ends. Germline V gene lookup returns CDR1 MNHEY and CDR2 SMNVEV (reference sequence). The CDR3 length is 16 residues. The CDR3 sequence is CASSFPGGRNNQPQHF. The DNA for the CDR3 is TGTGCCAGCAGTTTCCCTGGGGGGAGGAACAATCAGCCCCAGCATTTT.

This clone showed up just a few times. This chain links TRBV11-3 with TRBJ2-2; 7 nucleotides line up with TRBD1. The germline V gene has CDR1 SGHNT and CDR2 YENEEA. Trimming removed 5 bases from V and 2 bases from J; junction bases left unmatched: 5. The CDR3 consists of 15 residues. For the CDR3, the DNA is TGTGCCAGCAGCCTCCGGGACAGCAACACCGGGGAGCTGTTTTTT. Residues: CASSLRDSNTGELFF. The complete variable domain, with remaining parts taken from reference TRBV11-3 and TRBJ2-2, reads EAGVVQSPRYKIIEKKQPVAFWCNPISGHNTLYWYLQNLGQGPELLIRYENEEAVDDSQLPKDRFSAERLKGVDSTLKIQPAELGDSAVYLCASSLRDSNTGELFFGEGSRLTVL.

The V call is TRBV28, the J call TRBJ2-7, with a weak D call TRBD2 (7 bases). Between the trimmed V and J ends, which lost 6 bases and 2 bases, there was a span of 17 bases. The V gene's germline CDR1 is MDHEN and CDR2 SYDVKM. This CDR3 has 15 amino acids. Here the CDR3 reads CASSSPGGGTYEQYF. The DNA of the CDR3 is TGTGCCAGCAGCTCCCCAGGCGGGGGCACCTACGAGCAGTACTTC.

Here the CDR3 reads CASTERETQYF. The CDR3 DNA reads TGCGCCAGCACTGAGAGGGAGACCCAGTACTTC. The chain couples TRBV5-1 to TRBJ2-5; D gene ambiguous. Germline lookup yields CDR1 SGHRS and CDR2 YFSETQ. V was clipped by 6 bases and J by 5 bases, with 8 bases between them. This CDR3 has 11 residues.

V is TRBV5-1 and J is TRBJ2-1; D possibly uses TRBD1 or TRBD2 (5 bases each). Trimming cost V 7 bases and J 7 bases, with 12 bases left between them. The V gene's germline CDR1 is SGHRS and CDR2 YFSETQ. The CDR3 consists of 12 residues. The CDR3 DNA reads TGCGCCAGCCGCCCCGGGGCTAATGAGCAGTTCTTC. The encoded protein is CASRPGANEQFF.

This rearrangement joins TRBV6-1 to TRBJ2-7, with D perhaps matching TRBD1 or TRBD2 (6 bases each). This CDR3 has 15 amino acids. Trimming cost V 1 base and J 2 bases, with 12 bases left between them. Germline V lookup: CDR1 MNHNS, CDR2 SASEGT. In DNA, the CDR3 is TGTGCCAGCAGTGAAGTTTGGGGGGCTCCCTACGAGCAGTACTTC. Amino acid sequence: CASSEVWGAPYEQYF.

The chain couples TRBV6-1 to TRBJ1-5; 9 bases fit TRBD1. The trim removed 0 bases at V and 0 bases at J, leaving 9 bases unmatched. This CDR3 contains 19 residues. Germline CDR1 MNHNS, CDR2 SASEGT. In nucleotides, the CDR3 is TGTGCCAGCAGTGAAGCTCTCCGGGACAGGGTGTATAGCAATCAGCCCCAGCATTTT. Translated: CASSEALRDRVYSNQPQHF.

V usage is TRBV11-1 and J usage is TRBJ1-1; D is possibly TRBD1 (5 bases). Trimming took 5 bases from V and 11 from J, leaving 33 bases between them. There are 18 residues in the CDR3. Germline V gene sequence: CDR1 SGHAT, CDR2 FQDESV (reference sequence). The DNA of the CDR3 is TGTGCCAGCAGCGAACCTGGCCGCGGGACGGGTGCAAAAATAGTGGCTTTCTTT. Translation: CASSEPGRGTGAKIVAFF.

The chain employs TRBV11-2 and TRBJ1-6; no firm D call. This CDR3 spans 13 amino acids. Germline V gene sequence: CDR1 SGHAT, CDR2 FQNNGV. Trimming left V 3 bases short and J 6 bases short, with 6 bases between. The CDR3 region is CASSFSGNSPLHF. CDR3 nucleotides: TGTGCCAGCAGCTTTTCCGGTAATTCACCCCTCCACTTT. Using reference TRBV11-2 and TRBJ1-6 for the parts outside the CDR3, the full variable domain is EAGVAQSPRYKIIEKRQSVAFWCNPISGHATLYWYQQILGQGPKLLIQFQNNGVVDDSQLPKDRFSAERLKGVDSTLKIQPAKLEDSAVYLCASSFSGNSPLHFGNGTRLTVT.

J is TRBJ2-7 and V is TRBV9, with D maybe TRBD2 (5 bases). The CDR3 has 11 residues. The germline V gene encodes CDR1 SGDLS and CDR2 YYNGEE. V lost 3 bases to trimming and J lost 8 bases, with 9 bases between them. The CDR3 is CASSGPGKQYF. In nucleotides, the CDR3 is TGTGCCAGCAGCGGCCCGGGGAAGCAGTACTTC.